The rows below give T cell receptor beta chains drawn from one sample of a study of T cell repertoires in cytomegalovirus infection. Their recognized antigens are unknown. TCRdb ran MiXCR on the reads and lists one entry per CDR3 protein. The sample holds 370,000 or so distinct CDR3 sequences, about 35% seen once. This specimen consisted of cultured PBMCs, obtained from culture after CMV antigen stimulation. The receptors shown here come from a human donor in good health (CMV status not recorded). Some clones in this sample may be carry-over from other donors' samples. Each CDR3 is given with its conserved first and last residue. A D gene is named only where the DNA matches it firmly. Rows give clone size only sometimes, using once, few, many, or a class for an expanded clone.

D,size,J,V,DNA,CDR3
TRBD1,.,TRBJ2-5,TRBV18,TGTGCCAGCTCACCACGGACAGGGGCGCAGACCCAGTACTTC,CASSPRTGAQTQYF
.,.,TRBJ1-2,TRBV6-1,TGTGCCAGCAATCGGGGGCAAGGTGGCTACACCTTC,CASNRGQGGYTF
.,.,TRBJ1-4,TRBV15,TGTGCCACCAGCAACCGGGTTGACGAAAAACTGTTTTTT,CATSNRVDEKLFF
TRBD1,.,TRBJ1-2,TRBV5-5,TGTGCCAGCAGCACCGACCCCGGGACAGGGGGTTATGGCTACACCTTC,CASSTDPGTGGYGYTF
TRBD2,.,TRBJ2-3,TRBV7-2,TGTGCCAGCAGACGCCTAGCGGGAGGAGGAGATACGCAGTATTTT,CASRRLAGGGDTQYF
.,.,TRBJ1-2,TRBV6-5,TGTGCCAGCAGTTACTCTGGCAGCTATGGCTACACCTTC,CASSYSGSYGYTF
TRBD2,.,TRBJ2-3,TRBV7-2,TGTGCCAGCGGCTTTACGAGGGAGGGCCTGAAGTATTTT,CASGFTREGLKYF
TRBD1,few,TRBJ1-2,TRBV20-1,TGCAGTGCTCTTACAGGGGCCCCAACCTTC,CSALTGAPTF
TRBD1,.,TRBJ1-2,TRBV4-1,TGCGCCAGCTACCGGGACAGGGCACCTAACTATGGCTACACCTTC,CASYRDRAPNYGYTF
TRBD1,.,TRBJ2-2,TRBV7-9,TGTGCCAGCAGACAAACAGGGGGCTCGAGCACCGGGGAGCTGTTTTTT,CASRQTGGSSTGELFF
TRBD2,few,TRBJ2-1,TRBV6-2/TRBV6-3,TGTGCCAGCAGTTACCTGGGAATGGGACTAGGGGTCAATGAGCAGTTCTTC,CASSYLGMGLGVNEQFF
TRBD1,many,TRBJ1-5,TRBV4-1,TGCGCCAGCAGCCAACGACAGGGGAGCCAGCCCCAGCATTTT,CASSQRQGSQPQHF
.,.,TRBJ1-3,TRBV19,TGTGCCAGTAGTACCTCTCTCCCGCGGAACTCTGGAAACACCATATATTTT,CASSTSLPRNSGNTIYF
TRBD1,.,TRBJ2-3,TRBV5-4,TGTGCCAGCAGCTACAGGGGTCGGACAGATACGCAGTATTTT,CASSYRGRTDTQYF
.,.,TRBJ2-2,TRBV19,TGTGCCAGTAGTATAGAAGGGTACACCGGGGAGCTGTTTTTT,CASSIEGYTGELFF
TRBD1,.,TRBJ1-2,TRBV4-1,TGCGCCAGCAGCCAAGATTCAGGGGGCACGGGCGGCTACACCTTC,CASSQDSGGTGGYTF
TRBD1,.,TRBJ1-6,TRBV20-1,TGCAGTGCTATCGACAGGGCGACCTATAATTCACCCCTCCACTTT,CSAIDRATYNSPLHF
.,.,TRBJ2-4,TRBV19,TGTGCCAGTACCTCAGACAGGGCCAAAAACATTCAGTACTTC,CASTSDRAKNIQYF
.,many,TRBJ2-5,TRBV7-2,TGTGCCAGCAGCTTATCGGCAGCACAAGAGACCCAGTACTTC,CASSLSAAQETQYF
.,.,TRBJ2-3,TRBV7-8,TGTGCCAGCAGTCAGACCCAGGAAGATACGCAGTATTTT,CASSQTQEDTQYF